What follows is one T cell receptor beta chain and its context. The antigen is unknown. Primers: 60 Vbeta forward and 13 Jbeta reverse. Sequencing was performed with immunoSEQ multiplex PCR; in TCRdb, only in-frame clones are kept and a portion is missing. The sample records under 85,000 clones, around four fifths being singletons. The entry originates in a study of cytomegalovirus exposure and HLA in healthy donors. CDR1 ENHRY and CDR2 SYGVKD come from the germline V gene. The CDR3 totals 15 residues. Trimming at V came to 5 bases and at J to 4 bases, leaving 6 bases not matched to a gene. Study-level points and caveats: Earlier analysis looked at TCR beta V segments, and most were productive about 90% or about 30% of the time.

The sample was PBMCs. The receptor's source is a woman in her 30s in good health and CMV-seronegative. This chain connects TRBV10-3 to TRBJ1-5; 9 positions agree with TRBD1. CDR3 in amino acids: CAISSGTGLNQPQHF. The CDR3 DNA reads TGTGCCATCAGTTCCGGGACAGGGTTGAATCAGCCCCAGCATTTT.